This T cell receptor (beta chain) stems from a study of T cell repertoires in cytomegalovirus infection. Study information: CMV infection and matching HLA type were both indicated by public TCR beta signatures.

For this clonotype: Its antigen is currently unknown.

Study outcomes and limitations: HLA-C-restricted CMV-specific TCR beta clonotypes were dominant in the ex vivo response.

TCRdb itself ran the reads through MiXCR, one entry per CDR3 protein. The sample consists of about 920,000 distinct CDR3 sequences, 30% to 40% of them appearing once. The TCR originated in a human donor in good health (CMV status not recorded). Some clones in this sample may be carry-over from other donors' samples. The source was cultured CD8+ T cells from PBMCs, collected from culture after CMV antigen stimulation.

The CDR3 region has the DNA TGCGCCAGCAGCTTGGACGATATGAACACTGAAGCTTTCTTT. This gives the protein CASSLDDMNTEAFF. The V and J genes are TRBV5-1 and TRBJ1-1, with unresolved D. The CDR3 sequence is 14 residues long. Trimming removed 0 bases from V and 0 bases from J, with 6 bases in between. Germline V gene lookup returns CDR1 SGHRS and CDR2 YFSETQ.